These 19 T cell receptor beta chains share one sample of origin, sequenced in a study of T-cell memory formation after mild COVID-19. One entry per CDR3 protein, called by TCRdb with MiXCR from the 5' RACE reads. The sample has some 120,000 distinct CDR3 sequences; roughly 15% are singletons. Input material: PBMCs or a T cell subset sorted from them (not recorded which). These receptors were taken from an adult woman who had mild COVID-19 (a few samples of this study predate the infection). Cell type and time point are not known.

This clonotype was observed a handful of times. The CDR3 bases are TGTGCCAGCAGCTACAAAATAGGAGTGTACGAGCAGTACTTC. Amino acids: CASSYKIGVYEQYF. V and J are TRBV6-1 and TRBJ2-7; D is unclear. The CDR3 is 14 amino acids. The V gene's germline CDR1 is MNHNS and CDR2 SASEGT. Trimming removed 6 bases at V and 4 bases at J, with 16 bases between.

The rearrangement uses TRBV5-1 and TRBJ2-3, with 10 positions matching TRBD2. Germline loops: CDR1 SGHRS, CDR2 YFSETQ. V was pared by 7 bases and J by 3 bases, with 8 bases of the junction left unmatched. This CDR3 region has 15 residues. The CDR3 here is CASRNGLAVTDTQYF. CDR3 in DNA: TGCGCCAGCCGTAATGGACTAGCGGTTACAGATACGCAGTATTTT.

This clonotype was seen more than once but under ten times. This chain uses TRBV5-5 with TRBJ2-3, with TRBD2 identical over 7 bases. Per germline, CDR1 SGHKS and CDR2 YYEKEE (reference sequence). The CDR3 totals 11 residues. The J segment lost 9 bases and the V segment lost 6 bases, leaving 4 bases of the junction unmatched. CDR3 amino acids: CASTQTSTQYF. The CDR3 DNA sequence: TGTGCCAGCACCCAGACTAGCACGCAGTATTTT.

This clonotype was recorded a few times. The J gene is TRBJ2-2, the V gene TRBV7-9; 13 bases are shared with TRBD2. The ends lost 5 bases at V and 4 bases at J; junction bases unmatched: 10. Germline V CDR1 and CDR2: SEHNR, FQNEAQ (reference sequence). The length of the CDR3 is 18 residues. The DNA of the CDR3 is TGTGCCAGCAGCCCCCGGACTAGCGGGAGTGGTAGCACCGGGGAGCTGTTTTTT. As protein: CASSPRTSGSGSTGELFF.

This clonotype was observed a few times. The J gene is TRBJ2-4, the V gene TRBV11-3, with a tentative D call TRBD1 (7 bases). The germline CDR1 and CDR2 sequences are SGHNT and YENEEA. The germline V and J ends were trimmed by 3 bases and 0 bases, with 15 bases remaining between them. The length of the CDR3 is 17 residues. CDR3 in DNA: TGTGCCAGCAGCTTGGGATACAGGGGACTAGCCAAAAACATTCAGTACTTC. It translates to CASSLGYRGLAKNIQYF.

This clonotype was detected ten times or more. This rearrangement joins TRBV5-1 to TRBJ2-2, with TRBD2 identical over 7 bases. CDR3 length equals 16 residues. CDR1 is SGHRS and CDR2 is YFSETQ in the germline V gene. The trim removed 0 bases at V and 5 bases at J, leaving 7 bases unmatched. CDR3 sequence (DNA): TGCGCCAGCAGCTTGGAATTCGGACTAGGGACCGGGGAGCTGTTTTTT. Translated, it gives CASSLEFGLGTGELFF.

V is TRBV7-6 and J is TRBJ2-2, with D uncertain. V was clipped by 1 base and J by 2 bases, with 11 bases between them. The CDR3 is 16 residues long. Per the germline V gene, CDR1 is SGHVS and CDR2 is FNYEAQ. CDR3 nucleotide sequence: TGTGCCAGCAGCTTAGGACTGTCGCATAACACCGGGGAGCTGTTTTTT. Translated, it gives CASSLGLSHNTGELFF.

This clonotype was observed a few times. The V call is TRBV15, the J call TRBJ2-4; TRBD1 matches 12 bases. This CDR3 contains 16 residues. J lost 5 bases, V lost 0 bases, and 2 bases had no gene match. Per the germline V gene, CDR1 is LNHNV and CDR2 is YYDKDF (reference sequence). The CDR3 sequence is CATSRDRDRGQNIQYF. For the CDR3, the DNA is TGTGCCACCAGCAGAGATAGGGACAGGGGGCAAAACATTCAGTACTTC.

This chain joins TRBV7-8 and TRBJ2-1, with 12 bases fitting TRBD2. The trim removed 4 bases at V and 7 bases at J, leaving 17 bases unmatched. This CDR3 has 19 amino acids. Germline values: CDR1 SGHVS, CDR2 FQNEAQ. CDR3 region: CASSSTLDRRLAGVNEQFF. The CDR3 DNA follows: TGTGCCAGCAGCTCGACGTTGGACCGAAGACTAGCGGGGGTAAATGAGCAGTTCTTC.

CDR3 sequence reads: CATSENDGRNQPQHF. As DNA, the CDR3 is TGTGCCACCAGTGAAAATGACGGGAGAAATCAGCCCCAGCATTTT. This chain uses TRBV24-1 with TRBJ1-5; D is undetermined. V lost 4 bases to trimming and J lost 4 bases, with 13 bases between them. There are 15 residues in the CDR3. CDR1 is KGHDR and CDR2 is SFDVKD in the germline V gene.

This clonotype was counted ten times or more. The V gene is TRBV7-2, the J gene TRBJ1-2; 12 bases are shared with TRBD1. The V segment lost 5 bases and the J segment 6 bases; nucleotides outside the gene matches: 1. The CDR3 contains 13 residues. The germline CDR1 and CDR2 sequences are SGHTA and FQGNSA. CDR3 sequence: CASSRDRGHGYTF. In DNA, the CDR3 is TGTGCCAGCAGCCGGGACAGGGGGCATGGCTACACCTTC.

The chain is built from TRBV20-1 and TRBJ2-7; D is unclear. The CDR3 totals 15 residues. Germline CDR1 DFQATT, CDR2 SNEGSKA (reference sequence). V was clipped by 0 bases and J by 0 bases, with 12 bases between them. This CDR3 is CSARDWARSSYEQYF. Written as DNA, the CDR3 is TGCAGTGCTAGAGATTGGGCCAGAAGCTCCTACGAGCAGTACTTC.

The chain couples TRBV5-1 to TRBJ2-5, with a tentative D call TRBD2 (6 bases). Germline assignment: CDR1 SGHRS and CDR2 YFSETQ. The V end was cut by 0 bases, the J end by 9 bases, with 12 bases between. The CDR3 sequence is 13 residues long. The CDR3 DNA is TGCGCCAGCAGCTTGGGGGACTGGGAGGCCCAGTACTTC. It codes for CASSLGDWEAQYF.

The rearrangement joins TRBV6-6 to TRBJ2-5; possible D gene TRBD2, 7 bases. The V end was cut by 6 bases, the J end by 4 bases, with 18 bases between. This CDR3 has 15 residues. Germline loops: CDR1 MNHNY, CDR2 SVGAGI (reference sequence). The CDR3 spells CASSRSGGLGETQYF. DNA for the CDR3: TGTGCCAGCAGCCGTTCGGGGGGCCTTGGAGAGACCCAGTACTTC.

The chain links TRBV6-6 to TRBJ2-1; TRBD2 agrees at 8 bases. Germline lookup yields CDR1 MNHNY and CDR2 SVGAGI (reference sequence). CDR3 length equals 15 residues. The J segment lost 5 bases and the V segment lost 7 bases, leaving 10 bases of the junction unmatched. This CDR3 is CASTPETSADNEQFF. The CDR3 DNA sequence: TGTGCCAGCACCCCGGAGACTAGCGCAGACAATGAGCAGTTCTTC.

Ten or more counts support this clonotype. The chain uses TRBV25-1 and TRBJ2-7; no definite D call. Trimming left V 3 bases short and J 8 bases short, with 11 bases between. Germline CDR1 MGHDK, CDR2 SYGVNS. CDR3 length equals 12 residues. The CDR3 reads CASSDPQGKQYF. CDR3 nucleotides: TGTGCCAGCAGTGACCCCCAAGGGAAGCAGTACTTC.

The table lists this clonotype with a few counts. J is TRBJ2-7 and V is TRBV6-2 or TRBV6-3; a weak D match, TRBD1 (6 bases). There are 12 residues in the CDR3. The ends were cut back, 5 bases at V and 5 bases at J, with 10 bases in the middle. Per the germline V gene, CDR1 is MNHEY and CDR2 is SVGEGT. CDR3 region: CASSHRAHEQYF. For the CDR3, the DNA is TGTGCCAGCAGTCACAGGGCCCACGAGCAGTACTTC.

This clonotype was found many times. This chain connects TRBV5-1 to TRBJ2-3, with D unresolved. Germline loops: CDR1 SGHRS, CDR2 YFSETQ. V dropped 4 bases and J dropped 5 bases, with 11 bases sitting between them. The length of the CDR3 is 13 residues. The CDR3 region has the DNA TGCGCCAGCAGCCACCCCGGCATAGATACGCAGTATTTT. Its translation is CASSHPGIDTQYF.

This clonotype came up a few times. The chain carries TRBV20-1 and TRBJ1-4; tentatively, D is TRBD1 (5 bases). Germline assignment: CDR1 DFQATT and CDR2 SNEGSKA (reference sequence). V was pared by 4 bases and J by 8 bases, with 17 bases between. The CDR3 totals 14 residues. The CDR3 is CSATGTEGLEKLFF. The CDR3 DNA reads as TGCAGTGCTACCGGGACCGAGGGACTGGAAAAACTGTTTTTT.